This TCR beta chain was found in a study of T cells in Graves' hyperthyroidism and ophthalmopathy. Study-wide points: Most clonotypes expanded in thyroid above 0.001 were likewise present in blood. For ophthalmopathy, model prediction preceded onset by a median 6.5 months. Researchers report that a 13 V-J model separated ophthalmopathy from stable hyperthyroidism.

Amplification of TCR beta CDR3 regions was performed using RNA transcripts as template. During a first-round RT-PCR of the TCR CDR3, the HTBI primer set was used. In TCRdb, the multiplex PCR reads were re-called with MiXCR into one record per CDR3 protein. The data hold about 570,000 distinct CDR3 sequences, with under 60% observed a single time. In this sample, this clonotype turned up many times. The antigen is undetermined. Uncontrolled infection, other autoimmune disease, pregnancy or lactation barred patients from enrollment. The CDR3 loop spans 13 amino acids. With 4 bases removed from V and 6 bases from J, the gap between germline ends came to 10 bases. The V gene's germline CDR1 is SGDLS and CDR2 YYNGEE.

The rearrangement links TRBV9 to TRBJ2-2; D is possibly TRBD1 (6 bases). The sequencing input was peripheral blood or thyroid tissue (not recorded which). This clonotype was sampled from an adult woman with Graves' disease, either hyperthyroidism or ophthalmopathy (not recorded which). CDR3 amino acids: CASSPDRSGELFF. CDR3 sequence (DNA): TGTGCCAGCAGCCCTGACAGGTCCGGGGAGCTGTTTTTT.